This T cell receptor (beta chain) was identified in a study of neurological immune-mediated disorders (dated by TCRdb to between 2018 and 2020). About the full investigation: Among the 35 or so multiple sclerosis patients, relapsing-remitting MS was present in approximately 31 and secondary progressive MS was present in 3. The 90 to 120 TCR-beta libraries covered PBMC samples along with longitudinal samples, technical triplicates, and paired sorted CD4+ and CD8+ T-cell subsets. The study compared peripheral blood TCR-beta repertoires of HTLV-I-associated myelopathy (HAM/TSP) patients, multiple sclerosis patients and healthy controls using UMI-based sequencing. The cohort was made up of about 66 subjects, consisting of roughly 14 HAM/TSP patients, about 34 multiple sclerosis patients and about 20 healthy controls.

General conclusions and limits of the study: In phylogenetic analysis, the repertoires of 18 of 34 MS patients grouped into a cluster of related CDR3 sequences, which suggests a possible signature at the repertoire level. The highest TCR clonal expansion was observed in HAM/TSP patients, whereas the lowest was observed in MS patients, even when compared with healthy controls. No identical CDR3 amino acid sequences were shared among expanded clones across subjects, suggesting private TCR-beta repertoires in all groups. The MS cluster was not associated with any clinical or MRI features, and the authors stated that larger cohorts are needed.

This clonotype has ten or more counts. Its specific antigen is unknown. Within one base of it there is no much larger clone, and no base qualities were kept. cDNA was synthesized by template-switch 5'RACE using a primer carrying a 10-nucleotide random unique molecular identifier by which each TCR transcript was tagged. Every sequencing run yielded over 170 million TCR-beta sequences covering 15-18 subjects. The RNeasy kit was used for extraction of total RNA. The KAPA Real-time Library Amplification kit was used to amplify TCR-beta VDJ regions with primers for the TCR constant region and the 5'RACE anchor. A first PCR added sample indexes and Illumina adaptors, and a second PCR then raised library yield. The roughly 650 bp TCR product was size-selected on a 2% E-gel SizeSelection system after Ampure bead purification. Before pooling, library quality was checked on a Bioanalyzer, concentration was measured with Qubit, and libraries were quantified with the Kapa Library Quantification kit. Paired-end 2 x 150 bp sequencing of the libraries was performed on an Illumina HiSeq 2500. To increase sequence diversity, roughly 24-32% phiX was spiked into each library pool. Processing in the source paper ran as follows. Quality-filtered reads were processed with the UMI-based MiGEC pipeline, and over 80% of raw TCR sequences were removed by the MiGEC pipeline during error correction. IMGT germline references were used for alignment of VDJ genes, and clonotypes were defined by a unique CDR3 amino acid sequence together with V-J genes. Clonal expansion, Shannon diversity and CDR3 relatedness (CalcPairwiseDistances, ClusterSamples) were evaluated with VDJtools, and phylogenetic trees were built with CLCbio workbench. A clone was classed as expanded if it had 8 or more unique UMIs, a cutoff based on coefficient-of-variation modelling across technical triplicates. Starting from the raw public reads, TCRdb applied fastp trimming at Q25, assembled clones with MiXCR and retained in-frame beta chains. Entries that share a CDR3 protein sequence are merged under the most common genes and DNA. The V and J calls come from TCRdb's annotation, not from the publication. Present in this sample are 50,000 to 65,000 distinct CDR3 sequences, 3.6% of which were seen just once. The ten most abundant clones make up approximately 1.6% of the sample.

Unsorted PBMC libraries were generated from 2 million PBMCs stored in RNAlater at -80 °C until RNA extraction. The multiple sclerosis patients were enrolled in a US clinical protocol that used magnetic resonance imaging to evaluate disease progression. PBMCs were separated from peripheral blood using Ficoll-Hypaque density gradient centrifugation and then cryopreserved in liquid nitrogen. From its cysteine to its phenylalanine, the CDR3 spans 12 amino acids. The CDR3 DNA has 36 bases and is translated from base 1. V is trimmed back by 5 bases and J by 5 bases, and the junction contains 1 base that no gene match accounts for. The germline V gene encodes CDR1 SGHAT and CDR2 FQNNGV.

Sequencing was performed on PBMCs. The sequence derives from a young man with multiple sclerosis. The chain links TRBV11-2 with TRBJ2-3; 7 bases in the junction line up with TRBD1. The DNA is TGTGCCAGCAGCCGGACAGGAGATACGCAGTATTTT. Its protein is CASSRTGDTQYF.